What follows describes a single T cell receptor (beta chain). Antigen specificity is unknown. RNA in amounts of about 0.5 to 1 ug was reverse transcribed with random hexamers. Multiplex PCR with immunoSEQ amplified the TCR beta CDR3 across 54 Vbeta and 13 Jbeta. TCRdb reprocessed the immunoSEQ multiplex PCR reads with MiXCR, giving one entry per CDR3 protein. The sample includes more than 150,000 distinct CDR3 sequences, 95% seen only once; the top ten take 0.16%. CD8+ and CD4+ T cells were negatively isolated; TEMRA cells were FACS-enriched. This specimen comes from a study of CD8 T cells in Susac syndrome. The study, taken as a whole, reports: The CD4+ T cell repertoires of Susac syndrome were found to show no clonal expansion.

The TCR was taken from a human donor with Susac syndrome. Material for sequencing was CD4+ T cells from PBMCs.

The CDR3 nucleotides read TGTGCCAGCAGTGGCCACGGGACAGACAATTCACCCCTCCACTTT. Amino acids: CASSGHGTDNSPLHF. The V gene is TRBV12-3 or TRBV12-4, the J gene TRBJ1-6, with 7 bases that match TRBD1. The CDR3 runs to 15 residues. V lost 5 bases to trimming and J lost 7 bases; unmatched junction nucleotides: 8.